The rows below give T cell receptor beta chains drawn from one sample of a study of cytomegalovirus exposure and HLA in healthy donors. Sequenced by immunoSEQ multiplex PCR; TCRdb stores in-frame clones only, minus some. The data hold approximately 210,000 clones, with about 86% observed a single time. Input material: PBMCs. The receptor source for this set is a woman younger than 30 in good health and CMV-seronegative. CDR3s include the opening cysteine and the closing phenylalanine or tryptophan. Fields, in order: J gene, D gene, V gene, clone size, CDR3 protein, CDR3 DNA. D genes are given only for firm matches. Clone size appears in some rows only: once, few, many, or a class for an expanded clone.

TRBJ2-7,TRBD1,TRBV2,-,CASISGQGAYEQYF,TGTGCCAGCATCTCGGGACAGGGGGCCTACGAGCAGTACTTC
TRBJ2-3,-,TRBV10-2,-,CASEMGSWASTDTQYF,TGCGCCTCAGAAATGGGGAGCTGGGCCAGCACAGATACGCAGTATTTT
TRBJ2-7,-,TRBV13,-,CASSLGNPGHRHLRTPYEQYF,TGTGCCAGCAGCTTAGGGAACCCGGGACACCGCCACTTGAGGACCCCCTACGAGCAGTACTTC
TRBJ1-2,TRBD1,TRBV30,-,CAWVGTGGNYGYTF,TGTGCCTGGGTAGGGACAGGGGGTAACTATGGCTACACCTTC
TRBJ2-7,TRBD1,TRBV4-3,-,CASSQDLTGGAIVGGGQYF,TGCGCCAGCAGCCAAGATTTAACAGGGGGCGCAATAGTCGGAGGTGGTCAGTACTTC
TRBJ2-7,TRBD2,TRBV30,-,CAWSVGTSGRAHVYEQYF,TGTGCCTGGAGTGTAGGGACTAGCGGGAGGGCCCATGTTTACGAGCAGTACTTC
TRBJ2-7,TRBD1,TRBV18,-,CASSPWGGQGWYEQYF,TGTGCCAGCTCCCCCTGGGGGGGACAGGGGTGGTACGAGCAGTACTTC
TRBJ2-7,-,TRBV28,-,CASSDPGLDYVEQYF,TGTGCCAGCAGCGATCCGGGACTGGACTACGTTGAGCAGTACTTC
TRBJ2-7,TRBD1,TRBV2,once,CASSETGGVSYEQYF,TGTGCCAGCAGTGAAACAGGGGGCGTCTCCTACGAGCAGTACTTC
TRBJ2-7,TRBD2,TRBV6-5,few,CASKAGRAYEQYF,TGTGCCAGCAAGGCAGGGAGGGCCTACGAGCAGTACTTC
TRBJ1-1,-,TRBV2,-,CASSEGSSLGNTEAFF,TGTGCCAGCAGCGAGGGCTCCTCTCTGGGGAACACTGAAGCTTTCTTT
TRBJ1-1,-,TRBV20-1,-,CSARYAEAFF,TGCAGTGCTAGGTATGCGGAAGCTTTCTTT
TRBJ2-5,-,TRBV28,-,CASSFGRDSTGEETQYF,TGTGCCAGCAGTTTCGGCCGGGACTCTACAGGGGAAGAGACCCAGTACTTC
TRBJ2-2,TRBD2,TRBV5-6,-,CASSWSGGGELFF,TGTGCCAGCAGCTGGTCGGGGGGTGGGGAGCTGTTTTTT
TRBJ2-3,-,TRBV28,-,CASSFLAGWSSTDTQYF,TGTGCCAGCAGTTTCTTGGCAGGGTGGTCTAGCACAGATACGCAGTATTTT
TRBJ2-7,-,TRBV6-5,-,CASSYSFGQSTYEQYF,TGTGCCAGCAGTTACTCGTTCGGACAGTCCACCTACGAGCAGTACTTC
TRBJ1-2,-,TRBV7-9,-,CASSTGGGDYGYTF,TGTGCCAGCAGCACCGGGGGTGGGGACTATGGCTACACCTTC
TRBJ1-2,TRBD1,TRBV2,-,CASRRPTGGGYTF,TGTGCCAGCAGGCGTCCGACAGGGGGTGGCTACACCTTC
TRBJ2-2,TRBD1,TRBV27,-,CASSPGGAGNTGELFF,TGTGCCAGCAGTCCAGGGGGAGCTGGGAACACCGGGGAGCTGTTTTTT
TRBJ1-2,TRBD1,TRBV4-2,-,CASSQARDSYTF,TGTGCCAGCAGCCAAGCTAGGGACAGTTACACCTTC
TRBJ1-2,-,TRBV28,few,CASTEGYGYTF,TGTGCCAGCACTGAGGGTTATGGCTACACCTTC
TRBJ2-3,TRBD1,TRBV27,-,CASSLFFRDSATDTQYF,TGTGCCAGCAGTTTATTTTTTCGGGACAGTGCCACAGATACGCAGTATTTT
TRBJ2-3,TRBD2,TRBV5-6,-,CASRQELAVVSADTQYF,TGTGCCAGCAGGCAGGAACTAGCGGTCGTGAGCGCAGATACGCAGTATTTT
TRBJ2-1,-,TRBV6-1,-,CASSAEDSSYNEQFF,TGTGCCAGCAGTGCGGAGGATAGCTCCTACAATGAGCAGTTCTTC
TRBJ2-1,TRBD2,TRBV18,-,CASSPGDYRDNEQFF,TGTGCCAGCTCACCTGGGGACTACCGGGACAATGAGCAGTTCTTC
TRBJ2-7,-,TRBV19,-,CASSPTSSYEQYF,TGTGCCAGTAGCCCGACAAGCTCCTACGAGCAGTACTTC
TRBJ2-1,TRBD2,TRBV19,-,CASRPGLARPSSYNEQFF,TGTGCCAGCCGCCCGGGACTAGCGCGTCCTAGCTCCTACAATGAGCAGTTCTTC
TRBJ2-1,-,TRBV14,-,CASSLAVSYNEQFF,TGTGCCAGCAGCTTAGCGGTCTCCTACAATGAGCAGTTCTTC
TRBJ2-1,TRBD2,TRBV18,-,CASSPTGLAGVLTNEQFF,TGTGCCAGCTCACCAACGGGACTAGCGGGAGTACTAACGAATGAGCAGTTCTTC
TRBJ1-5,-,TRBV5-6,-,CASSLFPGTNQPQHF,TGTGCCAGCAGCTTGTTTCCAGGGACAAATCAGCCCCAGCATTTT
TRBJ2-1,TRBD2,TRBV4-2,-,CASSREGGTSSYNEQFF,TGTGCCAGCAGCCGGGAAGGGGGGACTAGCTCCTACAATGAGCAGTTCTTC